The sequence of this T cell receptor (beta chain) was determined in a study of identifying expanded T cells in peripheral blood. During the collection period, no donor immune events like infections were recorded. Turning to this clone: Antigen unknown.

Per germline, CDR1 SGHKS and CDR2 YYEKEE (reference sequence). V dropped 0 bases and J dropped 3 bases, with 12 bases sitting between them. The CDR3 has 16 residues. Here immunoSEQ multiplex PCR was the method, and the copy in TCRdb shows in-frame clones only, minus some. Of about 130,000 clones listed, roughly 90% are singletons. Study conclusions and caveats: Roughly two-week clone count variance significantly increased as total template count grew. About 1.2 clones differed between technical replicates, versus around 15 and 18 over time.

The receptor's source is a person aged 18-70 years in good health. This chain uses TRBV5-5 with TRBJ1-4; the D is unclear. Material: blood. DNA for the CDR3: TGTGCCAGCAGCTTGGCCCGGGTAGGGCCTAATGAAAAACTGTTTTTT. It is translated as CASSLARVGPNEKLFF.